The clone carrying this TCR beta chain was detected only a few times. The antigen remains unidentified. A single record per CDR3 protein comes from TCRdb applying MiXCR to the reads. The sample holds 300,000 to 450,000 distinct CDR3 sequences, about a sixth seen once. The data were obtained in a study of T cell repertoires in cytomegalovirus infection. V gave up 2 bases and J gave up 7 bases, with 6 bases separating them. The CDR3 loop spans 12 amino acids. Looked up from germline, CDR1 is MNHNY and CDR2 is SVGAGI (reference sequence). Regarding the study as a whole: Dominating the ex vivo response were HLA-C-restricted CMV-specific TCR beta clonotypes.

V is TRBV6-6 and J is TRBJ2-1; no clear D. Sequences were obtained from PBMCs. This clonotype was sampled from a human donor in good health (CMV status not recorded). Some clones in this sample may be carry-over from other donors' samples. CDR3 DNA: TGTGCCAGCAGTTACAAGGGAAATGAGCAGTTCTTC. Amino acids: CASSYKGNEQFF.